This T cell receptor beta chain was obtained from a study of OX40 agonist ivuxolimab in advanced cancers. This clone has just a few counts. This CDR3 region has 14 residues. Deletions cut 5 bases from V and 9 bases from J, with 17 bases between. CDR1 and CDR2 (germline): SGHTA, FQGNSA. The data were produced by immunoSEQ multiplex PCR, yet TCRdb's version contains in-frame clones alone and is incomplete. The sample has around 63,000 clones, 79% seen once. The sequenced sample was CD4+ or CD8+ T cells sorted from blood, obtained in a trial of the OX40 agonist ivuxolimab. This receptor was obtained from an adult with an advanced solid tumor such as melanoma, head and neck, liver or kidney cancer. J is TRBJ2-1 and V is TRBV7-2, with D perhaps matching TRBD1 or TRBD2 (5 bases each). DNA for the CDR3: TGTGCCAGCAGCCCCGGGGACGCCGCAGGTGAGCAGTTCTTC. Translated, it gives CASSPGDAAGEQFF. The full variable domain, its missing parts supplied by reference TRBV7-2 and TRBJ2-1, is GAGVSQSPSNKVTEKGKDVELRCDPISGHTALYWYRQSLGQGLEFLIYFQGNSAPDKSGLPSDRFSAERTGGSVSTLTIQRTQQEDSAVYLCASSPGDAAGEQFFGPGTRLTVL.